These 32 T cell receptor beta chains were all obtained from the same sample, sequenced in a study of cytomegalovirus exposure and HLA in healthy donors. The PCR contained 60 Vbeta and 13 Jbeta primers. Here immunoSEQ multiplex PCR was the method, and the copy in TCRdb shows in-frame clones only, minus some. Of roughly 250,000 clones listed, under 80% are singletons. Material: PBMCs. The receptors shown here come from a female donor in good health and CMV-seronegative.

This clone was seen more than once but under ten times. The V gene is TRBV27, the J gene TRBJ1-1, with 7 nucleotides matching TRBD1. Germline V gene lookup returns CDR1 MNHEY and CDR2 SMNVEV (reference sequence). V lost 4 bases and J lost 4; bases outside the gene matches: 6. CDR3 length: 14 residues. In nucleotides, the CDR3 is TGTGCCAGCAGTTCGGACAGGACTACCACTGAAGCTTTCTTT. Translating it yields CASSSDRTTTEAFF.

This chain links TRBV13 with TRBJ2-7; D remains unclear. From germline, CDR1 is PRHDT and CDR2 FYEKMQ (reference sequence). The CDR3 is 17 amino acids. Between the trimmed V and J ends, which lost 1 base and 0 bases, there was a span of 16 bases. The CDR3 loop is CASSLVRRGWSSYEQYF. CDR3 bases: TGTGCCAGCAGCTTAGTTAGACGCGGTTGGTCCTCCTACGAGCAGTACTTC. Full variable domain (outside the CDR3, taken from reference TRBV13 and TRBJ2-7): AAGVIQSPRHLIKEKRETATLKCYPIPRHDTVYWYQQGPGQDPQFLISFYEKMQSDKGSIPDRFSAQQFSDYHSELNMSSLELGDSALYFCASSLVRRGWSSYEQYFGPGTRLTVT.

This clone occurred a few times. This sequence joins TRBV6-5 and TRBJ2-5, with 7 bases lining up with TRBD1. The CDR3 contains 15 residues. The ends lost 2 bases at V and 2 bases at J; junction bases unmatched: 5. CDR1 MNHEY and CDR2 SVGAGI come from the germline V gene. The CDR3 sequence: CASSYGGTVQETQYF. The CDR3 coding sequence is TGTGCCAGCAGTTACGGTGGGACAGTACAAGAGACCCAGTACTTC.

The rearrangement joins TRBV18 to TRBJ1-1; 7 bases are a match to TRBD1. The CDR3 spans 14 residues. Germline lookup yields CDR1 KGHSH and CDR2 LQKENI. V lost 1 base and J lost 1; bases outside the gene matches: 0. Written as DNA, the CDR3 is TGTGCCAGCTCACCACGGACAGGGAACACTGAAGCTTTCTTT. It is translated as CASSPRTGNTEAFF.

The chain couples TRBV7-9 to TRBJ2-5, with 7 bases lining up with TRBD1. The germline CDR1 and CDR2 sequences are SEHNR and FQNEAQ (reference sequence). The CDR3 totals 14 residues. Trimming cost V 1 base and J 5 bases; bases outside gene matches: 4. CDR3 bases: TGTGCCAGCAGCTTAGAGGGGGCCTCGGAGACCCAGTACTTC. Amino acid sequence: CASSLEGASETQYF. The whole variable domain, filled in from reference TRBV7-9 and TRBJ2-5, reads DTGVSQNPRHKITKRGQNVTFRCDPISEHNRLYWYRQTLGQGPEFLTYFQNEAQLEKSRLLSDRFSAERPKGSFSTLEIQRTEQGDSAMYLCASSLEGASETQYFGPGTRLLVL.

The gene calls are TRBV5-6 and TRBJ2-5; D is possibly TRBD2 (6 bases). V shed 1 base and J shed 5 bases, with 9 bases lying between them. The CDR3 totals 13 residues. The V gene's germline CDR1 is SGHDT and CDR2 YYEEEE. The CDR3 region is CASSLSGVETQYF. The CDR3 DNA sequence: TGTGCCAGCAGCTTGTCGGGAGTGGAGACCCAGTACTTC.

The V call is TRBV5-4, the J call TRBJ2-7; 13 bases map to TRBD2. V shed 0 bases, J shed 6 bases, and the junction held 18 bases outside the gene matches. CDR1 is SGHNT and CDR2 is YYREEE in the germline V gene (reference sequence). The CDR3 totals 20 residues. CDR3 sequence (DNA): TGTGCCAGCAGCTTGGTTTGGGAGACCGATACTAGCGGGAGGGCCACCGAGCAGTACTTC. Protein: CASSLVWETDTSGRATEQYF.

The rearrangement joins TRBV6-4 to TRBJ2-2; no definite D call. Trimming left V 3 bases short and J 0 bases short, with 11 bases between. CDR3 length: 16 residues. CDR1 and CDR2 from the germline V gene are MRHNA and SNTAGT. CDR3 DNA: TGTGCCAGCAGTGAGTCTTGGCAGACGAACACCGGGGAGCTGTTTTTT. It encodes CASSESWQTNTGELFF.

The V and J genes are TRBV27 and TRBJ2-2, with 8 bases matching TRBD1. Trimming at V came to 2 bases and at J to 0 bases, leaving 5 bases not matched to a gene. The germline V gene has CDR1 MNHEY and CDR2 SMNVEV (reference sequence). There are 17 residues in the CDR3. This CDR3 reads CASSLIPGGANTGELFF. The DNA for the CDR3 is TGTGCCAGCAGTTTAATCCCAGGGGGCGCGAACACCGGGGAGCTGTTTTTT.

The chain recombines TRBV29-1 with TRBJ2-6; the D gene is possibly TRBD1 (6 bases). The CDR3 spans 16 residues. V lost 4 bases and J lost 2, with 15 bases in between. Germline V lookup: CDR1 SQVTM, CDR2 ANQGSEA. The CDR3 DNA reads TGCAGCGTTGCTTACAGGGAAACCCCTGGGGCCAACGTCCTGACTTTC. The encoded protein is CSVAYRETPGANVLTF.

The gene calls are TRBV7-2 and TRBJ2-1; 9 bases map to TRBD2. V lost 4 bases and J lost 0; bases outside the gene matches: 10. The CDR3 loop spans 18 amino acids. Per germline, CDR1 SGHTA and CDR2 FQGNSA. DNA of the CDR3: TGTGCCAGCAGCTGGCTCTTAGCGGGAGTGGGCTCCTACAATGAGCAGTTCTTC. Translating gives CASSWLLAGVGSYNEQFF.

The rearrangement uses TRBV2 and TRBJ2-1, with a possible D match to TRBD1 (5 bases). The CDR3 loop spans 13 amino acids. V was cut by 8 bases and J by 3 bases, with 11 bases left in between. Germline CDR1 SNHLY, CDR2 FYNNEI. The CDR3 loop reads CASGLQGYNEQFF. CDR3 bases: TGTGCCAGCGGGCTTCAGGGCTACAATGAGCAGTTCTTC.

This chain joins TRBV19 and TRBJ2-7; TRBD1 might be the D (5 bases). This CDR3 spans 17 amino acids. Trimming removed 1 base at V and 1 base at J, with 17 bases between. The V gene's germline CDR1 is LNHDA and CDR2 SQIVND (reference sequence). CDR3 coding DNA: TGTGCCAGTAGTATAGGGGCGGTGGGCAGGGATTCCTACGAGCAGTACTTC. This gives the protein CASSIGAVGRDSYEQYF.

The chain links TRBV4-1 to TRBJ2-1, with D possibly being TRBD1 (6 bases). V dropped 8 bases and J dropped 8 bases, with 16 bases sitting between them. The CDR3 consists of 13 residues. From germline, CDR1 is MGHRA and CDR2 YSYEKL. This CDR3 reads CASAIGGFDEQFF. DNA for the CDR3: TGCGCCAGCGCGATAGGGGGTTTCGATGAGCAGTTCTTC.

The V call is TRBV7-6, the J call TRBJ2-1; D remains ambiguous. CDR3 length: 13 residues. The V end was cut by 5 bases, the J end by 3 bases, with 8 bases between. Germline V gene data show CDR1 as SGHVS and CDR2 as FNYEAQ. CDR3 region: CASSPSLYNEQFF. The CDR3 nucleotides read TGTGCCAGCAGCCCCTCCCTCTACAATGAGCAGTTCTTC.

The CDR3, as DNA: TGCGCCAGCAGCTTGTGGGTTAGCGGGTCATACAATGAGCAGTTCTTC. The encoded protein is CASSLWVSGSYNEQFF. The gene calls are TRBV5-1 and TRBJ2-1; 7 positions agree with TRBD2. The CDR3 sequence is 16 residues long. J lost 4 bases, V lost 1 base, and 8 bases had no gene match. Germline values: CDR1 SGHRS, CDR2 YFSETQ.

The V call is TRBV9, the J call TRBJ2-5; 7 bases agree with TRBD2. Near its end, the DNA agrees better with TRBJ2-7, so the J call may be wrong. The CDR3 runs 13 residues. In germline, CDR1 is SGDLS, CDR2 YYNGEE. Written as DNA, the CDR3 is TGTGCCAGCAGCGTCACTAGCGCCCACGAGCAGTACTTC. Residues: CASSVTSAHEQYF.

The chain recombines TRBV2 with TRBJ1-5; no clear D gene. With 6 bases removed from V and 3 bases from J, the gap between germline ends came to 9 bases. The CDR3 consists of 13 residues. Germline CDR1 reads SNHLY; CDR2 reads FYNNEI. CDR3 residues: CASSRGLNQPQHF. The CDR3 DNA reads as TGTGCCAGCAGCAGAGGCCTCAATCAGCCCCAGCATTTT.

The chain combines TRBV28 with TRBJ2-7, with TRBD2 matching 14 bases. The CDR3 sequence is 17 residues long. Germline loops: CDR1 MDHEN, CDR2 SYDVKM. Trimming took 5 bases from V and 6 from J; bases not matched to a gene: 12. Here the CDR3 reads CASSESGTSGRTLEQYF. In DNA, the CDR3 is TGTGCCAGCAGTGAGTCCGGGACTAGCGGGAGAACTCTCGAGCAGTACTTC.

The gene calls are TRBV9 and TRBJ2-3; no reliable D call. Trimming stripped 7 bases from V and 1 base from J, with 16 bases between. The V gene's germline CDR1 is SGDLS and CDR2 YYNGEE. The CDR3 has 15 residues. The CDR3 spells CASSHYGSGTDTQYF. CDR3 DNA: TGTGCCAGCTCTCACTACGGGTCCGGCACAGATACGCAGTATTTT.

In its sample, this clone was seen a few times. V gene TRBV7-9 combines with J gene TRBJ2-5, with 8 bases matching TRBD2. V shed 1 base and J 6 bases; nucleotides not matched to a gene: 13. The CDR3 extends over 17 amino acids. The V gene's germline CDR1 is SEHNR and CDR2 FQNEAQ (reference sequence). As DNA, the CDR3 is TGTGCCAGCAGCTTAGAGGTTCAAGCGGGAGCTGTACAGACCCAGTACTTC. This encodes CASSLEVQAGAVQTQYF.

The J gene is TRBJ1-4, the V gene TRBV5-5; possible D gene TRBD1, 5 bases. Between the trimmed V and J ends, which lost 7 bases and 8 bases, there was a span of 15 bases. From germline, CDR1 is SGHKS and CDR2 YYEKEE (reference sequence). CDR3 length: 13 amino acids. Here the CDR3 DNA reads TGTGCCAGCTTGGGGGGAGTTGTCGAAAAACTGTTTTTT. This translates into CASLGGVVEKLFF.

The gene calls are TRBV27 and TRBJ2-7; D is possibly TRBD1 (5 bases). In germline, CDR1 is MNHEY, CDR2 SMNVEV (reference sequence). Trimming took off 5 bases at V and 7 bases at J, with 27 bases between the two ends. The CDR3 has 17 residues. The CDR3 region has the DNA TGTGCCAGCAGTCGATTCCGTGGGGCGATGCCACTATTGGAGCAGTACTTC. As protein: CASSRFRGAMPLLEQYF.

CDR3 DNA: TGTGCCAGCAGCACCGGGACAGGGGTCTACAATGAGCAGTTCTTC. It codes for CASSTGTGVYNEQFF. The rearrangement uses TRBV11-1 and TRBJ2-1; 10 bases map to TRBD1. CDR1 is SGHAT, CDR2 FQDESV, per germline (reference sequence). This CDR3 has 15 amino acids. The V segment lost 5 bases and the J segment 3 bases; nucleotides outside the gene matches: 4.

The chain links TRBV5-1 to TRBJ2-1; TRBD2 matches 8 bases. CDR3 size: 14 residues. Unmatched junction bases numbered 3, after V lost 7 bases and J lost 0 bases. Germline CDR1 reads SGHRS; CDR2 reads YFSETQ. The CDR3 spells CASGLAGSYNEQFF. CDR3 in DNA: TGCGCCAGCGGGCTAGCGGGCTCCTACAATGAGCAGTTCTTC.

The V gene is TRBV21-1, the J gene TRBJ2-7; the table's D call, TRBD2, was not checked against the DNA. TRBV21-1 is noted as a pseudogene. The CDR3 contains 14 residues. The CDR3 DNA sequence: TGTGCCAGCAGCAAGCCCCTCCTTAGAGACGAGCAGTACTTC. It translates to CASSKPLLRDEQYF.

V usage is TRBV5-4 and J usage is TRBJ1-3; the D gene is possibly TRBD1 (5 bases). The V end lost 2 bases, the J end lost 4 bases, and 13 bases lay between the germline ends. The CDR3 is made up of 15 amino acids. In germline, CDR1 is SGHNT, CDR2 YYREEE (reference sequence). This CDR3 is CASSFSQGTGNTIYF. CDR3 DNA: TGTGCCAGCAGCTTTTCCCAGGGCACAGGAAACACCATATATTTT.

This chain connects TRBV30 to TRBJ1-3; 7 bases align to TRBD1. V lost 4 bases and J lost 1; bases outside the gene matches: 7. This CDR3 is 15 amino acids long. Germline assignment: CDR1 GTSNPN and CDR2 SVGIG (reference sequence). For the CDR3, the DNA is TGTGCCTGGACTGCCGCGACAGGGTCTGGAAACACCATATATTTT. Translating gives CAWTAATGSGNTIYF.

The chain recombines TRBV7-9 with TRBJ2-5, with TRBD2 identical over 7 bases. With the DNA end fitting TRBJ2-7 better, the J assignment may be wrong. The germline gives CDR1 SEHNR, CDR2 FQNEAQ (reference sequence). The CDR3 extends over 15 amino acids. Here the CDR3 reads CASSLSGMAPYEQYF. CDR3 nucleotide sequence: TGTGCCAGCAGCTTGAGCGGGATGGCCCCCTACGAGCAGTACTTC.

Points on this clone: Other nucleotide sequences from this sample produce the same CDR3. The chain couples TRBV6-5 to TRBJ2-7; 12 bases match TRBD2. The CDR3 covers 15 residues. CDR1 MNHEY and CDR2 SVGAGI come from the germline V gene. J gave up 0 bases and V 4 bases, and 1 base lay outside the gene matches. The CDR3 region is CASSLTSGSSYEQYF. The CDR3 DNA reads as TGTGCCAGCAGTTTGACTAGCGGGAGCTCCTACGAGCAGTACTTC.

This sequence joins TRBV9 and TRBJ2-7; D is possibly TRBD1 (6 bases). The ends were cut back, 3 bases at V and 1 base at J, with 20 bases in the middle. The CDR3 runs 17 residues. Germline CDR1 is SGDLS and CDR2 is YYNGEE. CDR3 in DNA: TGTGCCAGCAGCGGTGTAACCTCAGGGGAGTCTTCCTACGAGCAGTACTTC. Its translation is CASSGVTSGESSYEQYF.

The chain has TRBV5-1 and TRBJ1-6; D is ambiguous. V gave up 0 bases and J gave up 10 bases, with 14 bases separating them. CDR3 length: 15 amino acids. From germline, CDR1 is SGHRS and CDR2 YFSETQ. CDR3 DNA: TGCGCCAGCAGCTTGGGGACGGCGTCGGGGTCACCCCTCCACTTT. Amino acid sequence: CASSLGTASGSPLHF.